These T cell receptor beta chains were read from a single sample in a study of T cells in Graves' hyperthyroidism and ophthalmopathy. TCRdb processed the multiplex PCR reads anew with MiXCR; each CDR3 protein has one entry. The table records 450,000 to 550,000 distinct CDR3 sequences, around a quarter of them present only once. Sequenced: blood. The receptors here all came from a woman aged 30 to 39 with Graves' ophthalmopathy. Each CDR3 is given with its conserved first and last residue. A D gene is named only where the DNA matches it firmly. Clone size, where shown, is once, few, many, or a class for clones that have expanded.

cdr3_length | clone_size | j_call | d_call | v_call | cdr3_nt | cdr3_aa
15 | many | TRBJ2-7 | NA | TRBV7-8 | TGTGCCAGCAGCGGTCTACCCCATTTTGGGGACGAGCAGTACTTC | CASSGLPHFGDEQYF
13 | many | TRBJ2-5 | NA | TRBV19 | TGTGCCAGTGCCCCGAGGGAGCAAGAGACCCAGTACTTC | CASAPREQETQYF
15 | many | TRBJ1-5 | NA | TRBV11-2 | TGTGCCAGCAGCCAAGGAAGTTATAGCAATCAGCCCCAGCATTTT | CASSQGSYSNQPQHF
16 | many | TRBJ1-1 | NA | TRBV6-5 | TGTGCCAGCAGTTACTCAGGCGGCACAATGAACACTGAAGCTTTCTTT | CASSYSGGTMNTEAFF
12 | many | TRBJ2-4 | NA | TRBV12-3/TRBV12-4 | TGTGCCAGCAGCCGAGACAGGTCCATTCAGTACTTC | CASSRDRSIQYF
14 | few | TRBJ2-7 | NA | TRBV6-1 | TGTGCCAGCAGTGCCAGGGGACTGACCTACGAGCAGTACTTC | CASSARGLTYEQYF
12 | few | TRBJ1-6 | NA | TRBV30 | TGTGCCTGCTCTGAGAATAATTCACCCCTCCACTTT | CACSENNSPLHF
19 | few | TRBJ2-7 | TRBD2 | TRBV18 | TGTGCCAGCTCACCACCAATAGGACTAGCGGGGGATAGCTCCTACGAGCAGTACTTC | CASSPPIGLAGDSSYEQYF
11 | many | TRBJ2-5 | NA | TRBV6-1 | TGTGCCACCGGAGTGCAAGAGACCCAGTACTTC | CATGVQETQYF
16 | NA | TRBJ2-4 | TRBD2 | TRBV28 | TGTGCCAGCAGTCGAAGCGGGAGGGGCGACAAAAACATTCAGTACTTC | CASSRSGRGDKNIQYF
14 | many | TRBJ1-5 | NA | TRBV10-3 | TGTGCCATCAGTGAGTCTATGGGGTTTCAGCCCCAGCATTTT | CAISESMGFQPQHF
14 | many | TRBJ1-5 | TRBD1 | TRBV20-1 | TGCAGTGCTAGCCCCGGGACAGGGGAACAGCCCCAGCATTTT | CSASPGTGEQPQHF
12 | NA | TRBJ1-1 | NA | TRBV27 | TGTGCCAGCAGGGGGGACACCCCTGAAGCTTTCTTT | CASRGDTPEAFF
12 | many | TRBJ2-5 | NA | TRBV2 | TGTGCCAGCAGGGACTTGGGAGAGACCCAGTACTTC | CASRDLGETQYF
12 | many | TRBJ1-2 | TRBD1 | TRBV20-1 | TGCACCCCAGACAGGGGATTGCATGGCTACACCTTC | CTPDRGLHGYTF
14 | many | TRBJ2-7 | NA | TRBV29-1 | TGCAGCGTTGCGAAGGGACGGAGCTCCTACGAGCAGTACTTC | CSVAKGRSSYEQYF
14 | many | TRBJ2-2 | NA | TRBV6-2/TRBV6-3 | TGTGCCAGCAGAACTCTGGAGGGAACCGGGGAGCTGTTTTTT | CASRTLEGTGELFF
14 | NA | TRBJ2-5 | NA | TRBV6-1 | TGTGCCAGCAGCCCCTCCGGGTGGCAAGAGACCCAGTACTTC | CASSPSGWQETQYF
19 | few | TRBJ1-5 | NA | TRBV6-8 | TGTGCCAGCAGGGCGGTACAGGGACCCCTTAGAGGTTGCAATCAGCCCCAGCATTTT | CASRAVQGPLRGCNQPQHF
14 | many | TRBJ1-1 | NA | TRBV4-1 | TGCGCCAGCAGCCAAGAGGTCGGAGGGGTTGAAGCTTTCTTT | CASSQEVGGVEAFF
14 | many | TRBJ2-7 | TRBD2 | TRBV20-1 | TGCAGTGCTGTTAGGACTAGCGGGGGCTACGAGCAGTACTTC | CSAVRTSGGYEQYF
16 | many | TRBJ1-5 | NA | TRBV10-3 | TGTGCCATCAGTGAGTCGAGTGCGCCCAGCAATCAGCCCCAGCATTTT | CAISESSAPSNQPQHF
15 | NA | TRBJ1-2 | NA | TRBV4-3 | TGCGCCAGCAGCCAAGAAACAAGAGTTAACTATGGCTACACCTTC | CASSQETRVNYGYTF
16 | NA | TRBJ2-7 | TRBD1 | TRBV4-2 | TGTGCCAGCAGCCAAGTACCCGGGACAGGGGGCGCAGGGCAGTACTTC | CASSQVPGTGGAGQYF
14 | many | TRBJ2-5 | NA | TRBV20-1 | TGCAGTGCGCCTGCGGGGGCGGCACAAGAGACCCAGTACTTC | CSAPAGAAQETQYF
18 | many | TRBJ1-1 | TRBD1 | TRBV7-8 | TGTGCCAGCAGCCGTATAAAAGGACAGGGGGCGAAGAACACTGAAGCTTTCTTT | CASSRIKGQGAKNTEAFF
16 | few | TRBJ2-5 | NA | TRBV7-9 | TGTGCCAGCGGCCCAAGAACCGGGGAACCGGGAGAGACCCAGTACTTC | CASGPRTGEPGETQYF
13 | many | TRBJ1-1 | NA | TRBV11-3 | TGTGCCAGCAGCTTACAGGTCCACACTGAAGCTTTCTTT | CASSLQVHTEAFF
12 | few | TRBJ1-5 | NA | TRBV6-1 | TGTGCCAGCACCCTGCCTGATCAGCCCCAGCATTTT | CASTLPDQPQHF
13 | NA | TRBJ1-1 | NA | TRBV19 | TGTGCCAGTACCCCTCGGGCGGGCACTGAAGCTTTCTTT | CASTPRAGTEAFF
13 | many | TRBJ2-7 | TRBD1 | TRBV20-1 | TGCAGTGCTAGGCCTGGGACAGGGGGCGAGCAGTACTTC | CSARPGTGGEQYF
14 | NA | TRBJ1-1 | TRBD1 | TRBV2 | TGTGCCAGCAGTGAAGTCAGGGGGGGTCGTGAAGCTTTCTTT | CASSEVRGGREAFF
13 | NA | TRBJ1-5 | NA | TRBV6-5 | TGTGCCAGCAGTTCCCTCCTGCACCAGCCTCAGCATTTT | CASSSLLHQPQHF
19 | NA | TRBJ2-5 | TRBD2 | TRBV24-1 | TGTGCCACCAGTGATTTAAGGACTAGCGGGGGACTAATACAAGAGACCCAGTACTTC | CATSDLRTSGGLIQETQYF
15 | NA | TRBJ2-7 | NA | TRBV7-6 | TGTGCCAGCAGCTTAGTATCACCCGGCCCCTACGAGCAGTACTTC | CASSLVSPGPYEQYF
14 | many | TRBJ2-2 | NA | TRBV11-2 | TGTGCCAGCAGCTGGAATATCAAGGACGGGGAGCTGTTTTTT | CASSWNIKDGELFF
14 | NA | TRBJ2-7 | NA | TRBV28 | TGTGCCAGCAGCGAGACAGGCCTTCGGGACGAGCAGTACTTC | CASSETGLRDEQYF
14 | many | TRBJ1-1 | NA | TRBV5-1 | TGCGCCAGCAGACAGGGTAATCCGAACACTGAAGCTTTCTTT | CASRQGNPNTEAFF
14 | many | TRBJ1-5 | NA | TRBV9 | TGTGCCAGCAGCGTAGGTCAGGATGATCAGCCCCAGCATTTT | CASSVGQDDQPQHF
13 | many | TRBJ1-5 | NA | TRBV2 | TGTGCCAGCAGTCCGGTTAGCAATCAGCCCCAGCATTTT | CASSPVSNQPQHF
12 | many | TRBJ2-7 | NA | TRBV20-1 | TGCAGTCCCCCCGGCCAATCCTACGAGCAGTACTTC | CSPPGQSYEQYF
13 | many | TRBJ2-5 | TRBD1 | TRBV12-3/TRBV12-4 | TGTGCCAGCGCCTCAGGGACAGGGCCAACCCAGTACTTC | CASASGTGPTQYF